This TCR beta chain was identified during a study of identical twins. General study points: Insertions were fewer in abundant cord blood beta clonotypes, whereas memory repertoires showed none of this pattern.

Germline CDR1 reads DFQATT; CDR2 reads SNEGSKA (reference sequence). The CDR3 contains 21 residues. The germline V and J ends were trimmed by 3 bases and 2 bases, with 33 bases remaining between them. MiXCR, applied by TCRdb to the 5' RACE reads, yields one record per CDR3 protein. The top ten hold around 5% of the sample, which has about 240,000 distinct CDR3 sequences, 7.5% seen once. A word on this clonotype: What it recognizes is unknown.

These same data were also listed under a study on yellow fever vaccine responses in identical twins. Per that paper: Among the twins, the vaccine T cell response reportedly seemed partly convergent and partly personalized.

This sequence was found in a woman between 18 and 29 years old in good health. This sequence joins TRBV20-1 and TRBJ2-3; TRBD1 might be the D (5 bases). Sequences were obtained from CD8+ T cells sorted from blood. The CDR3 nucleotides are TGCAGTGCTAGTGCCCCTATGGGGCGCGCGGAAAACCCGGGCCCCACAGATACGCAGTATTTT. This gives the protein CSASAPMGRAENPGPTDTQYF.